These T cell receptor beta chains were read from a single sample in a study of cytomegalovirus exposure and HLA in healthy donors. Produced via immunoSEQ multiplex PCR; TCRdb's table is partial and in-frame only. Of some 170,000 clones in the sample, roughly 77% are singletons; the top ten hold 3.7%. The sequenced sample was PBMCs. Receptors were obtained from a man aged 25 to 40 in good health and CMV-seropositive. CDR3s include the opening cysteine and the closing phenylalanine or tryptophan. D genes are given only for firm matches. Clone size appears in some rows only: once, few, many, or a class for an expanded clone.

J | D | V | size | length | DNA | CDR3
TRBJ2-1 | . | TRBV4-2 | . | 16 | TGTGCCAGCAGCCAAGGAAACCACGGGGAGAACAATGAGCAGTTCTTC | CASSQGNHGENNEQFF
TRBJ1-1 | . | TRBV2 | few | 13 | TGTGCCAGCAGTCCGACAACGAACACTGAAGCTTTCTTT | CASSPTTNTEAFF
TRBJ1-4 | . | TRBV28 | . | 15 | TGTGCCAGCAGACCCTCGACAACAACTAATGAAAAACTGTTTTTT | CASRPSTTTNEKLFF
TRBJ1-3 | TRBD1 | TRBV9 | once | 17 | TGTGCCAGCAGCGTGAGGGACAGGGCTTTCTCTGGAAACACCATATATTTT | CASSVRDRAFSGNTIYF
TRBJ2-3 | . | TRBV7-6 | . | 12 | TGTGCCAGCAGCCCCTTCGGAGATACGCAGTATTTT | CASSPFGDTQYF
TRBJ2-3 | TRBD1 | TRBV10-3 | . | 17 | TGTGCCATCAGTGAGTCGGGAGGGGGACAGGGTTCAGATACGCAGTATTTT | CAISESGGGQGSDTQYF
TRBJ2-5 | TRBD1 | TRBV7-7 | . | 13 | TGTGCCAGCAGCTCGGACAGGGAAGAGACCCAGTACTTC | CASSSDREETQYF
TRBJ2-7 | . | TRBV6-5 | . | 13 | TGTGCCAGCAGACCCCCGGGAGTTCCTTGGCAGTACTTC | CASRPPGVPWQYF
TRBJ1-2 | . | TRBV25-1 | . | 16 | TGTGCCAGCAGTGAATCGGGCAGGGGAAACCTTTATGACTACACCTTC | CASSESGRGNLYDYTF
TRBJ2-7 | . | TRBV30 | . | 15 | TGTGCCTGGAGTATGGACTCACCTCTTACCCACGAGCAGTACTTC | CAWSMDSPLTHEQYF
TRBJ1-1 | TRBD1 | TRBV5-1 | few | 14 | TGCGCCAGCAGCTTAGGGGACAGGGTATCTGAAGCTTTCTTT | CASSLGDRVSEAFF
TRBJ2-7 | . | TRBV4-1 | . | 14 | TGCGCCAGCAGCCAAGTCTCGGGGGCCTACGAGCAGTACTTC | CASSQVSGAYEQYF
TRBJ1-4 | TRBD1 | TRBV9 | . | 15 | TGTGCCAGCAGCGTAGACGCAGGACAGGGTTTGAAACTGTTTTTT | CASSVDAGQGLKLFF
TRBJ1-6 | . | TRBV4-3 | . | 13 | TGCGCCAGCAGCCAAGAGGAGGGTTCACCCCTCCACTTT | CASSQEEGSPLHF
TRBJ2-7 | . | TRBV19 | . | 15 | TGTGCCAGTAGTATGAGGGGGGGGATCTCCTACGAGCAGTACTTC | CASSMRGGISYEQYF
TRBJ2-6 | TRBD1 | TRBV27 | . | 15 | TGTACCAGCAGCACAGGGACAGACGGGGCCAACGTCCTGACTTTC | CTSSTGTDGANVLTF
TRBJ1-3 | . | TRBV6-6 | . | 13 | TGTGCCAGCATGCGGGACCTTGGAAACACCATATATTTT | CASMRDLGNTIYF
TRBJ2-5 | . | TRBV29-1 | few | 13 | TGCAGCGCCCAAGACAACTCCCAAGAGACCCAGTACTTC | CSAQDNSQETQYF
TRBJ2-3 | TRBD1 | TRBV5-4 | . | 16 | TGTGCCAGCAGGACAGGGGGCAATATGGTCACAGATACGCAGTATTTT | CASRTGGNMVTDTQYF
TRBJ2-2 | TRBD2 | TRBV11-2 | . | 17 | TGTGCCAGCAGCTTAAGAGCGGGGGGGCGTCACACCGGGGAGCTGTTTTTT | CASSLRAGGRHTGELFF
TRBJ1-4 | . | TRBV7-2 | . | 15 | TGTGCCAGCAGCCAAGCGGGACGAGCTAATGAAAAACTGTTTTTT | CASSQAGRANEKLFF
TRBJ2-2 | TRBD1 | TRBV9 | . | 15 | TGTGCCAGCAGCACCCGCGGGACAGGGTTCGGGGAGCTGTTTTTT | CASSTRGTGFGELFF
TRBJ2-7 | TRBD1 | TRBV7-9 | . | 14 | TGTGCCAGCAGCTTACCGGGACAGACCTACGAGCAGTACTTC | CASSLPGQTYEQYF
TRBJ1-6 | TRBD1 | TRBV6-5 | . | 15 | TGTGCCAGCAGTTACGCTCGGACAGGGAATTCACCCCTCCACTTT | CASSYARTGNSPLHF
TRBJ1-6 | . | TRBV30 | . | 13 | TGTGCCCTAGAACGGGGTTATAATTCACCCCTCCACTTT | CALERGYNSPLHF
TRBJ1-2 | . | TRBV20-1 | . | 11 | TGCAGTGCTCCTGCTAACTATGGCTACACCTTC | CSAPANYGYTF
TRBJ2-7 | TRBD2 | TRBV25-1 | . | 15 | TGTGCCAGCAGTACGAGCCAGCGGGGGGCCTACGAGCAGTACTTC | CASSTSQRGAYEQYF
TRBJ2-6 | TRBD1 | TRBV4-1 | . | 18 | TGCGCCAGCAGCCGGACCCGGGACAGGGGGCGTGGGGCCAACGTCCTGACTTTC | CASSRTRDRGRGANVLTF
TRBJ1-1 | . | TRBV6-6 | . | 13 | TGTGCCAGCTCTAAGAACGTGAACACTGAAGCTTTCTTT | CASSKNVNTEAFF
TRBJ1-3 | . | TRBV10-2 | . | 13 | TGCGCCAGCAGTGAGTCCGAGTTCCCCACCATATATTTT | CASSESEFPTIYF
TRBJ1-2 | . | TRBV5-6 | . | 12 | TGTGCCAGCAGCCCAGGGCTGTCCGGCTACACCTTC | CASSPGLSGYTF
TRBJ1-6 | . | TRBV5-6 | . | 13 | TGTGCCAGCAGCTTGGCTCATAATTCACCCCTCCACTTT | CASSLAHNSPLHF
TRBJ1-1 | . | TRBV5-6 | . | 13 | TGTGCCAGCAGCTTCCGAGGGGGCACTGAAGCTTTCTTT | CASSFRGGTEAFF
TRBJ1-5 | TRBD1 | TRBV5-6 | few | 16 | TGTGCCAGCAGCCTAACCGGGACAGGGGGCAGTCAGCCCCAGCATTTT | CASSLTGTGGSQPQHF
TRBJ2-7 | TRBD1 | TRBV9 | . | 15 | TGTGCCAGCAGCGTCGGGACAGCGAGGGGCCACGAGCAGTACTTC | CASSVGTARGHEQYF
TRBJ2-7 | . | TRBV7-6 | few | 15 | TGTGCCAGCAGCTTAGACATAGGACTAACCTACGAGCAGTACTTC | CASSLDIGLTYEQYF
TRBJ2-1 | . | TRBV5-1 | . | 13 | TGCGCCAGCAGCTTGGGTGGAGCGAATGAGCAGTTCTTC | CASSLGGANEQFF
TRBJ2-7 | TRBD1 | TRBV6-5 | . | 13 | TGTGCCAGCAGTCCCGGGACAGCATACGAGCAGTACTTC | CASSPGTAYEQYF
TRBJ2-1 | . | TRBV30 | . | 13 | TGTGCCTGGAGTGGGCAGGGCTACAATGAGCAGTTCTTC | CAWSGQGYNEQFF
TRBJ2-7 | . | TRBV29-1 | . | 13 | TGCAGCGCCACGGACACGGATAATTACGAGCAGTACTTC | CSATDTDNYEQYF
TRBJ1-1 | . | TRBV29-1 | . | 13 | TGCAGCGTTTCTGGGACAAGGTTCAGTGAAGCTTTCTTT | CSVSGTRFSEAFF
TRBJ2-1 | . | TRBV5-1 | few | 14 | TGCGCCAGCAGAAGAGGGACTGGAGGTGATGAGCAGTTCTTC | CASRRGTGGDEQFF
TRBJ2-1 | TRBD2 | TRBV19 | . | 15 | TGTGCCAGTAGCCCGGGAGCGGGGGCCCACAATGAGCAGTTCTTC | CASSPGAGAHNEQFF
TRBJ1-1 | TRBD1 | TRBV10-2 | . | 11 | TGCGCCAGCCAGGGGGCCACTGAAGCTTTCTTT | CASQGATEAFF
TRBJ2-3 | TRBD1 | TRBV7-3 | . | 15 | TGTGCCAGCAGCTGGACAGGGGCCGGCACAGATACGCAGTATTTT | CASSWTGAGTDTQYF
TRBJ1-4 | . | TRBV30 | . | 15 | TGTGCCTGGAGTGTACCGGGACAATATAATGAAAAACTGTTTTTT | CAWSVPGQYNEKLFF
TRBJ2-7 | . | TRBV2 | . | 13 | TGTGCCAGCAGTCTCCGACAAACCGACGAGCAGTACTTC | CASSLRQTDEQYF
TRBJ2-7 | . | TRBV19 | . | 14 | TGTGCCAGTAGTATTGCTGGGACAAACTACGAGCAGTACTTC | CASSIAGTNYEQYF
TRBJ1-1 | TRBD1 | TRBV11-2 | . | 15 | TGTGCCAGCAGCTCCCTCATACAGGGGTTCACTGAAGCTTTCTTT | CASSSLIQGFTEAFF
TRBJ2-3 | TRBD1 | TRBV18 | . | 15 | TGTGCCAGCTCACCTGGACAGGAGTACACAGATACGCAGTATTTT | CASSPGQEYTDTQYF
TRBJ2-7 | . | TRBV5-1 | once | 14 | TGCGCCAGCAGCTGGGGACTTCGCTCCTACGAGCAGTACTTC | CASSWGLRSYEQYF
TRBJ1-4 | TRBD1 | TRBV6-5 | . | 14 | TGTGCCAGCAGTTTAAAGGGGGCAGGTGAAAAACTGTTTTTT | CASSLKGAGEKLFF
TRBJ1-6 | . | TRBV2 | few | 15 | TGTGCCAGCAGGGGCCAGAGCTCCTATAATTCACCCCTCCACTTT | CASRGQSSYNSPLHF
TRBJ1-5 | . | TRBV7-2 | few | 14 | TGTGCCAGCAGCTCGGGTCTCTGGGGGGAGCCCCAGCATTTT | CASSSGLWGEPQHF
TRBJ2-1 | . | TRBV7-7 | . | 14 | TGTGCCAGCAGCCTCGCAGGGCGCGACAATGAGCAGTTCTTC | CASSLAGRDNEQFF